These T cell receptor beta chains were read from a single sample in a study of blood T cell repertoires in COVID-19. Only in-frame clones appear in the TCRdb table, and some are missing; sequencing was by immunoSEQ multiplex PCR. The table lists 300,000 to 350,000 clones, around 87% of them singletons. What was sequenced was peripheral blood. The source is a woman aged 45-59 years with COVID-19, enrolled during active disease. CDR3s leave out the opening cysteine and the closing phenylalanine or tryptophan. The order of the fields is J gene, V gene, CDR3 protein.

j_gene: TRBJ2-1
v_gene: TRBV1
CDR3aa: TSSQDPGLAGVPLRKNSYNEQF

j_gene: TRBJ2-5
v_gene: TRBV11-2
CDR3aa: ASSPGQGTQETQY

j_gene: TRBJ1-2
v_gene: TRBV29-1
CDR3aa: SVEDSRGYT

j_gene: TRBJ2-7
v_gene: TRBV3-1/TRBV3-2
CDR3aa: ASSQDDWAGGPNEQY

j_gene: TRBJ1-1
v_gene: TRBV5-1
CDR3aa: ASSLAGIATEAF

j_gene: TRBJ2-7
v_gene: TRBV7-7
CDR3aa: ASSPGTSGIYEQY

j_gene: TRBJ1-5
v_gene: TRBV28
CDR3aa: ASSRDTPQSNQPQH

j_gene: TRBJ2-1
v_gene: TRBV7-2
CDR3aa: ASSPLRGGLGNEQF

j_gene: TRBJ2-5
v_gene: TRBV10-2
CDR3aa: ASKAASGYQETQY

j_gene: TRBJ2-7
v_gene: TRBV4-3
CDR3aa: ASSQQAVSYEQY

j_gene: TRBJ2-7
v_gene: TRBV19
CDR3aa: ASGRTRDSYEQY

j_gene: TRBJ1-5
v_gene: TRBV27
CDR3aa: ATRDRSNQPQH

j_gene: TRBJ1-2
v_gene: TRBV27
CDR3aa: ASSLSVGQGNYGYT

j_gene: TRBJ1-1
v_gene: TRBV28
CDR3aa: ASSSTGRNTEAF

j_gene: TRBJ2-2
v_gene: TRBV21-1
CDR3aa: ASSTPDRGSKTILNTGELF

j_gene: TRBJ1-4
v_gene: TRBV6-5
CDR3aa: ASRYSDREGEKLF

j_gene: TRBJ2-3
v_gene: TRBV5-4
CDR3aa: ASSRADRVDTQY

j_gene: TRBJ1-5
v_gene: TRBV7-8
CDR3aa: ASSTTDRGLNNQPQH

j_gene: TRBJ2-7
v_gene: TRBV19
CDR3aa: ASDREIYEQY

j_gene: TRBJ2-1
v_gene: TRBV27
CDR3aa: ASSFGLAGINEQF

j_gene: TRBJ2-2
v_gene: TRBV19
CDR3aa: ASKRDRARPNTGELF

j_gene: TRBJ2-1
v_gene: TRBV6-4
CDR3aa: ASSGQESSYNEQF

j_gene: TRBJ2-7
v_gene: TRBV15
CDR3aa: ATSRGQGTGAYEQY

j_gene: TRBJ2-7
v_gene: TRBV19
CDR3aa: ASSMSGDSSSYEQY

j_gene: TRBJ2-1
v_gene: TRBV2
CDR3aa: ASSSLGGYNEQF

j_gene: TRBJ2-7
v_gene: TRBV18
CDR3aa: ASSPRDLAGEQY

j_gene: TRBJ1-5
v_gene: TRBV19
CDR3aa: ASSPGTAHSNQPQH

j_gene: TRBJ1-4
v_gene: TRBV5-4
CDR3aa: ASSRYRGVDEKLF

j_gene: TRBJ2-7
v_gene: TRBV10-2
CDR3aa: ASGTGGGEQY